A single sample gave rise to the 7 T cell receptor beta chains below, sequenced in a study of T cells in Graves' hyperthyroidism and ophthalmopathy. Amplified TCR beta CDR3 regions came from RNA transcripts. The HTBI primer set drove a first-round RT-PCR of the TCR CDR3. TCRdb reanalysed the multiplex PCR reads using MiXCR and keeps one entry per CDR3 protein. The data contain approximately 510,000 distinct CDR3 sequences, about 45% of them singletons. Sample: peripheral blood or thyroid tissue (not recorded which). All receptors derive from an adult woman with Graves' disease, either hyperthyroidism or ophthalmopathy (not recorded which).

The chain recombines TRBV19 with TRBJ1-4, with 8 bases identical to TRBD1. Trimming at V came to 4 bases and at J to 5 bases, leaving 18 bases not matched to a gene. Germline V gene lookup returns CDR1 LNHDA and CDR2 SQIVND (reference sequence). The CDR3 is 19 residues long. The CDR3 loop reads CASSNGQGLSQEPNEKLFF. In DNA form, the CDR3 reads TGTGCCAGTAGTAACGGACAGGGTTTGTCCCAAGAACCCAATGAAAAACTGTTTTTT.

The chain combines TRBV9 with TRBJ2-2; the D gene is possibly TRBD2 (6 bases). V was cut by 4 bases and J by 6 bases, with 13 bases left in between. The germline CDR1 and CDR2 sequences are SGDLS and YYNGEE. CDR3 size: 14 residues. The CDR3 DNA reads as TGTGCCAGCAGCCCACGGGGGTCCTCCGGGGAGCTGTTTTTT. Protein: CASSPRGSSGELFF.

J is TRBJ1-2 and V is TRBV9; 10 nucleotides agree with TRBD1. The CDR3 runs 13 residues. From germline, CDR1 is SGDLS and CDR2 YYNGEE. V shed 8 bases and J 8 bases; nucleotides not matched to a gene: 9. The CDR3 loop reads CASEGQGVGGYTF. The CDR3 DNA sequence: TGTGCCAGTGAAGGACAGGGGGTCGGGGGCTACACCTTC.

The chain combines TRBV15 with TRBJ2-5; D is perhaps TRBD1 (6 bases). V was clipped by 0 bases and J by 5 bases, with 19 bases between them. This CDR3 contains 17 residues. CDR1 is LNHNV, CDR2 YYDKDF, per germline (reference sequence). CDR3 bases: TGTGCCACCAGCAGAGATAAAGTCAGGGGAGATCGGGAGACCCAGTACTTC. Encoded protein: CATSRDKVRGDRETQYF.

The chain employs TRBV13 and TRBJ2-7; 11 positions match TRBD1. The CDR3 has 17 residues. Trimming removed 6 bases from V and 2 bases from J; junction bases left unmatched: 12. CDR1 PRHDT and CDR2 FYEKMQ come from the germline V gene (reference sequence). CDR3 protein: CASSYSLRDRGAYEQYF. The CDR3, as DNA: TGTGCCAGCAGTTACTCCCTCCGGGACAGGGGGGCCTACGAGCAGTACTTC.

The chain uses TRBV20-1 and TRBJ2-3; the D gene is possibly TRBD2 (5 bases). Germline assignment: CDR1 DFQATT and CDR2 SNEGSKA (reference sequence). V lost 6 bases and J 5 bases, leaving 15 bases between the germline ends. This CDR3 has 13 residues. DNA for the CDR3: TGCAGTGCATGGTACCTAGCCGGAGATACGCAGTATTTT. Residues: CSAWYLAGDTQYF.

This clonotype was observed many times. The rearrangement uses TRBV3-1 and TRBJ2-7; the D is unclear. Trimming took off 2 bases at V and 3 bases at J, with 8 bases between the two ends. Germline V CDR1 and CDR2: LGHDT, YNNKEL (reference sequence). The CDR3 length is 13 residues. CDR3 bases: TGTGCCAGCAGCCAATGGAAGGGCTACGAGCAGTACTTC. This gives the protein CASSQWKGYEQYF.